Listed here are 17 T cell receptor beta chains from one sample, sequenced in a study of OX40 agonist ivuxolimab in advanced cancers. Using immunoSEQ multiplex PCR, the repertoire was profiled, and TCRdb retains in-frame clones only, with some absent. The sample carries about 86,000 clones, approximately 90% recorded once. The material sequenced was CD4+ or CD8+ T cells sorted from blood, taken in a trial of the OX40 agonist ivuxolimab. These receptors were taken from an adult with an advanced solid tumor such as melanoma, head and neck, liver or kidney cancer.

The chain joins TRBV4-3 to TRBJ2-5; D possibly uses TRBD1 or TRBD2 (5 bases each). Germline CDR1 and CDR2: LGHNA and YSLEER. This CDR3 is built from 19 residues. Trimming left V 0 bases short and J 0 bases short, with 20 bases between. CDR3 nucleotides: TGCGCCAGCAGCCAAGATACCCCGGGACCCTCGGGATACCAAGAGACCCAGTACTTC. Encoded protein: CASSQDTPGPSGYQETQYF.

There are a few counts of this clone. The rearrangement links TRBV19 to TRBJ1-1, with D hard to call. V shed 3 bases and J shed 0 bases, with 8 bases lying between them. The CDR3 covers 14 residues. CDR1 is LNHDA and CDR2 is SQIVND in the germline V gene (reference sequence). DNA for the CDR3: TGTGCCAGTAGTATCAAGGTGGTGAACACTGAAGCTTTCTTT. The encoded protein is CASSIKVVNTEAFF. Drawing the rest from reference TRBV19 and TRBJ1-1, the complete variable domain is DGGITQSPKYLFRKEGQNVTLSCEQNLNHDAMYWYRQDPGQGLRLIYYSQIVNDFQKGDIAEGYSVSREKKESFPLTVTSAQKNPTAFYLCASSIKVVNTEAFFGQGTRLTVV.

The chain recombines TRBV19 with TRBJ2-7; 11 bases map to TRBD2. Per the germline V gene, CDR1 is LNHDA and CDR2 is SQIVND (reference sequence). Trimming took 3 bases from V and 6 from J; bases not matched to a gene: 7. The CDR3 is 15 residues long. The CDR3, as DNA: TGTGCCAGTAGTATGGGGACTAGCGGCTTTGGCGAGCAGTACTTC. It codes for CASSMGTSGFGEQYF. Full variable domain (remainder filled in from reference TRBV19 and TRBJ2-7): DGGITQSPKYLFRKEGQNVTLSCEQNLNHDAMYWYRQDPGQGLRLIYYSQIVNDFQKGDIAEGYSVSREKKESFPLTVTSAQKNPTAFYLCASSMGTSGFGEQYFGPGTRLTVT.

The chain uses TRBV30 and TRBJ2-3; unclear D gene. V was shortened by 4 bases and J by 0 bases, with 5 bases between the two germline ends. Germline loops: CDR1 GTSNPN, CDR2 SVGIG (reference sequence). The CDR3 is 12 residues long. The CDR3 sequence: CAWMGSTDTQYF. In DNA form, the CDR3 reads TGTGCCTGGATGGGAAGCACAGATACGCAGTATTTT. Using reference TRBV30 and TRBJ2-3 for the parts outside the CDR3, the full variable domain is SQTIHQWPATLVQPVGSPLSLECTVEGTSNPNLYWYRQAAGRGLQLLFYSVGIGQISSEVPQNLSASRPQDRQFILSSKKLLLSDSGFYLCAWMGSTDTQYFGPGTRLTVL.

V usage is TRBV30 and J usage is TRBJ2-7; D perhaps matches TRBD2 (5 bases). CDR1 GTSNPN and CDR2 SVGIG come from the germline V gene (reference sequence). Trimming removed 5 bases from V and 3 bases from J, with 14 bases in between. The CDR3 extends over 13 amino acids. The CDR3 bases are TGTGCCTGGGCCCGAGCGGAAAGCTACGAGCAGTACTTC. Amino acids: CAWARAESYEQYF.

The CDR3 DNA is TGCGCCAGCAGCTTGGTCGGGAGCCGGGGCACAGATACGCAGTATTTT. Translating it yields CASSLVGSRGTDTQYF. V usage is TRBV5-1 and J usage is TRBJ2-3; weak D call: TRBD2 (6 bases). Germline lookup yields CDR1 SGHRS and CDR2 YFSETQ. The CDR3 sequence is 16 residues long. V lost 0 bases and J 1 base, leaving 12 bases between the germline ends.

The chain combines TRBV5-1 with TRBJ2-1; 7 nucleotides agree with TRBD2. CDR1 and CDR2 (germline): SGHRS, YFSETQ. This CDR3 has 17 residues. J lost 9 bases, V lost 0 bases, and 15 bases had no gene match. The CDR3 here is CASSLAGAGYGGAEQFF. CDR3 DNA: TGCGCCAGCAGCTTGGCCGGAGCGGGATATGGTGGGGCTGAGCAGTTCTTC.

With regard to this clone: The identical CDR3 is also encoded by other nucleotide sequences in the sample. This sequence joins TRBV18 and TRBJ1-5, with 8 nucleotides matching TRBD1. V shed 4 bases, J shed 7 bases, and the junction held 12 bases outside the gene matches. Germline V gene sequence: CDR1 KGHSH, CDR2 LQKENI. The CDR3 runs to 16 residues. The CDR3 DNA reads TGTGCCAGCTCACAATCGCAGGGGGCGGGGGGGCAGCCCCAGCATTTT. Translated: CASSQSQGAGGQPQHF.

This clone is a singleton in its sample. The chain joins TRBV10-2 to TRBJ1-3; no firm D call. The CDR3 sequence is 13 residues long. V was clipped by 3 bases and J by 7 bases, with 10 bases between them. Germline values: CDR1 WSHSY, CDR2 SAAADI. CDR3 sequence reads: CASSELYGNTIYF. The DNA of the CDR3 is TGCGCCAGCAGTGAATTATACGGGAACACCATATATTTT.

The V call is TRBV11-2, the J call TRBJ2-5; D is possibly TRBD2 (6 bases). V was pared by 1 base and J by 5 bases, with 8 bases between. The CDR3 has 13 amino acids. The germline V gene encodes CDR1 SGHAT and CDR2 FQNNGV. Here the CDR3 DNA reads TGTGCCAGCAGCTTAGGCGGGGTGGAGACCCAGTACTTC. It is translated as CASSLGGVETQYF.

The chain combines TRBV28 with TRBJ2-7; maybe TRBD1 (5 bases). Germline-derived CDR1 and CDR2 are MDHEN and SYDVKM. This CDR3 contains 12 residues. With 6 bases removed from V and 4 bases from J, the gap between germline ends came to 10 bases. The CDR3 reads CASSRQTYEQYF. In DNA, the CDR3 is TGTGCCAGCAGCCGACAGACTTACGAGCAGTACTTC. Filled out from reference TRBV28 and TRBJ2-7, the complete variable domain reads DVKVTQSSRYLVKRTGEKVFLECVQDMDHENMFWYRQDPGLGLRLIYFSYDVKMKEKGDIPEGYSVSREKKERFSLILESASTNQTSMYLCASSRQTYEQYFGPGTRLTVT.

The chain employs TRBV5-6 and TRBJ1-4, with D possibly matching TRBD1 (6 bases). In germline, CDR1 is SGHDT, CDR2 YYEEEE. This CDR3 region has 14 residues. Trimming removed 4 bases at V and 5 bases at J, with 12 bases between. CDR3 protein: CASSPGVGNEKLFF. CDR3 sequence (DNA): TGTGCCAGCAGCCCAGGGGTGGGGAATGAAAAACTGTTTTTT.

The V and J genes are TRBV11-3 and TRBJ2-2; TRBD2 aligns across 9 bases. V was clipped by 5 bases and J by 4 bases; unmatched bases: 2. The CDR3 sequence is 14 residues long. Germline-derived CDR1 and CDR2 are SGHNT and YENEEA. Here the CDR3 reads CASSPSGATGELFF. For the CDR3, the DNA is TGTGCCAGCAGCCCTAGCGGGGCCACCGGGGAGCTGTTTTTT.

This clone was observed a few times. V is TRBV10-2 and J is TRBJ1-1; 7 positions agree with TRBD1. This CDR3 region has 13 residues. Losses at the gene ends were 6 bases for V and 4 bases for J; bases not matched to a gene: 5. The germline CDR1 and CDR2 sequences are WSHSY and SAAADI. The CDR3 region has the DNA TGCGCCAGCAGGGAGACAGGGCCCACTGAAGCTTTCTTT. Its protein is CASRETGPTEAFF.

This clone was counted once. This specimen includes other DNA sequences encoding the same CDR3. This chain links TRBV29-1 with TRBJ1-5, with TRBD1 matching 11 bases. The CDR3 is 15 residues long. Losses at the gene ends were 6 bases for V and 4 bases for J; bases not matched to a gene: 8. CDR1 is SQVTM and CDR2 is ANQGSEA in the germline V gene. CDR3 loop: CSVGGGTGGNQPQHF. The CDR3 DNA reads TGCAGCGTCGGGGGCGGGACAGGGGGTAATCAGCCCCAGCATTTT.

This clone was found once. The J gene is TRBJ2-5, the V gene TRBV5-5, with D hard to call. The V end lost 4 bases, the J end lost 5 bases, and 12 bases lay between the germline ends. The CDR3 is 13 amino acids. Per the germline V gene, CDR1 is SGHKS and CDR2 is YYEKEE (reference sequence). CDR3 loop: CASSNSIVETQYF. The CDR3 DNA reads as TGTGCCAGCAGCAACAGCATTGTCGAGACCCAGTACTTC.

This clone appeared once. This sequence joins TRBV6-1 and TRBJ2-2; unclear D gene. The CDR3 extends over 11 amino acids. V gave up 10 bases and J gave up 7 bases, with 10 bases separating them. Germline V gives CDR1 MNHNS, CDR2 SASEGT. CDR3 nucleotides: TGTGCCACCTCAGACGGCGGGGAGCTGTTTTTT. Encoded protein: CATSDGGELFF.